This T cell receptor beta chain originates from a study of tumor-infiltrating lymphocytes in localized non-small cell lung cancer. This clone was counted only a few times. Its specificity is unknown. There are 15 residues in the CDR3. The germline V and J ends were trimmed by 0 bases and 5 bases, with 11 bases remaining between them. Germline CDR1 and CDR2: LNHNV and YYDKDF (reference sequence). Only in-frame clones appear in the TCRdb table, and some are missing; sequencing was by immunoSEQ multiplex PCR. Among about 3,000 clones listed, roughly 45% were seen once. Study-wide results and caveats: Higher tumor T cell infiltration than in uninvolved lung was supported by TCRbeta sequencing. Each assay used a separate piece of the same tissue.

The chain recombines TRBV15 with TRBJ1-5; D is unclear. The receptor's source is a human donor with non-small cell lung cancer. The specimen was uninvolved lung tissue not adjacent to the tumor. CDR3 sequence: CATSRDQMGHQPQHF. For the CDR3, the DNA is TGTGCCACCAGCAGAGATCAAATGGGCCATCAGCCCCAGCATTTT.